These 12 T cell receptor beta chains were sequenced from one sample in a study of T cell repertoires in cytomegalovirus infection. Antigens of these TCRs are unknown. TCRdb passed the reads through MiXCR, listing each CDR3 protein once. Of roughly 500,000 distinct CDR3 sequences in the sample, 33% were seen once. The sequencing here drew on cultured PBMCs, taken from culture after CMV antigen stimulation. These receptors were obtained from a human donor in good health (CMV status not recorded). Some clones in this sample may be carry-over from other donors' samples.

The J gene is TRBJ2-7, the V gene TRBV2; 8 bases are shared with TRBD1. Trimming removed 8 bases from V and 6 bases from J; junction bases left unmatched: 9. CDR3 length equals 13 residues. The V gene's germline CDR1 is SNHLY and CDR2 FYNNEI. The CDR3 is CASPRQGNGEQYF. As DNA, the CDR3 is TGTGCCAGCCCGAGACAGGGGAATGGCGAGCAGTACTTC.

The V and J genes are TRBV12-5 and TRBJ2-1; either TRBD1 or TRBD2 may supply D (5 bases each). Germline assignment: CDR1 LGHNT and CDR2 FRNRAP. The CDR3 has 15 amino acids. V was pared by 1 base and J by 6 bases, with 13 bases between. The CDR3 here is CASGLGGPYGNEQFF. CDR3 coding DNA: TGTGCTAGTGGTTTGGGGGGACCTTATGGCAATGAGCAGTTCTTC.

The gene calls are TRBV7-8 and TRBJ2-5, with 7 bases identical to TRBD2. This CDR3 has 15 amino acids. From germline, CDR1 is SGHVS and CDR2 FQNEAQ. Trimming took 6 bases from V and 2 from J; bases not matched to a gene: 9. This chain's CDR3 is CASSRVPGLQETQYF. CDR3 coding DNA: TGTGCCAGCAGTCGGGTCCCGGGACTACAAGAGACCCAGTACTTC.

This rearrangement joins TRBV12-3 or TRBV12-4 to TRBJ1-1; tentatively, D is TRBD1 (6 bases). V was trimmed by 4 bases and J by 5 bases, leaving 11 bases between them. This CDR3 has 13 residues. CDR3 coding DNA: TGTGCCAGCAGTTCGAAGGGGGTAACTGAAGCTTTCTTT. It encodes CASSSKGVTEAFF.

V gene TRBV7-2 combines with J gene TRBJ1-6; D is possibly TRBD1 (6 bases). This CDR3 is built from 14 residues. Germline loops: CDR1 SGHTA, CDR2 FQGNSA. V was cut by 1 base and J by 12 bases, with 13 bases left in between. The CDR3 spells CASSLVTGRLPLHF. The CDR3 bases are TGTGCCAGCAGCTTAGTGACAGGCCGATTACCCCTCCACTTT.

This clonotype was seen a handful of times. The chain has TRBV5-4 and TRBJ1-4; weak D call: TRBD1 (5 bases). The germline V gene has CDR1 SGHNT and CDR2 YYREEE (reference sequence). The CDR3 loop spans 15 amino acids. Trimming removed 5 bases at V and 0 bases at J, with 11 bases between. This CDR3 is CASSQDSATNEKLFF. Here the CDR3 DNA reads TGTGCCAGCAGTCAAGACAGTGCAACTAATGAAAAACTGTTTTTT.

This clonotype was recorded only once. The chain couples TRBV6-5 to TRBJ2-3, with D perhaps matching TRBD2 (6 bases). This CDR3 has 15 amino acids. Trimming pared 6 bases from V and 2 bases from J, leaving 15 bases between. Germline CDR1 MNHEY, CDR2 SVGAGI. CDR3 bases: TGTGCCAGCAGCCGGGACTTTCAAAACACAGATACGCAGTATTTT. The encoded protein is CASSRDFQNTDTQYF.

V is TRBV5-4 and J is TRBJ1-2; a weak D match, TRBD1 (6 bases). Germline assignment: CDR1 SGHNT and CDR2 YYREEE (reference sequence). Trimming shortened V by 1 base and J by 4 bases, and 14 bases separated the two germline ends. The CDR3 sequence is 15 residues long. The chain's CDR3 is CASSLRGAKRYGYTF. The CDR3 DNA is TGTGCCAGCAGCTTGAGGGGGGCAAAACGCTATGGCTACACCTTC.

The genes are TRBV29-1 and TRBJ2-7; D perhaps matches TRBD2 (6 bases). Trimming took off 1 base at V and 2 bases at J, with 18 bases between the two ends. The germline V gene encodes CDR1 SQVTM and CDR2 ANQGSEA. The CDR3 has 16 amino acids. The CDR3 DNA is TGCAGCGTTGAAGGGGGGGTGTCCCCTCGAACCTACGAGCAGTACGTC. Translation: CSVEGGVSPRTYEQYV.

The chain employs TRBV12-5 and TRBJ2-3; 10 nucleotides line up with TRBD2. V was pared by 9 bases and J by 4 bases, with 7 bases of the junction left unmatched. Germline CDR1 and CDR2: LGHNT and FRNRAP. The CDR3 spans 14 residues. CDR3 amino acids: CASGAGGPADTQYF. In DNA, the CDR3 is TGTGCTAGCGGAGCGGGAGGGCCTGCAGATACGCAGTATTTT.

The table lists this clonotype with a few counts. The gene calls are TRBV15 and TRBJ2-1; 13 positions match TRBD2. This CDR3 comprises 18 residues. Per germline, CDR1 LNHNV and CDR2 YYDKDF (reference sequence). The V and J ends lost 1 base and 4 bases, in that order; junction bases with no gene match: 7. The CDR3 loop reads CATSRAQGLAGRYNEQFF. The CDR3 DNA follows: TGTGCCACCAGCAGAGCACAGGGACTAGCGGGAAGATACAATGAGCAGTTCTTC.

In this sample, this clonotype turned up a few times. The CDR3 spells CASSIMQANEQFF. The CDR3 DNA reads as TGTGCCAGTAGTATCATGCAAGCCAATGAGCAGTTCTTC. This chain uses TRBV19 with TRBJ2-1; D is unresolved. Deletions cut 3 bases from V and 6 bases from J, with 9 bases between. The CDR3 covers 13 residues. Germline-derived CDR1 and CDR2 are LNHDA and SQIVND (reference sequence). The complete variable domain, with remaining parts taken from reference TRBV19 and TRBJ2-1, reads DGGITQSPKYLFRKEGQNVTLSCEQNLNHDAMYWYRQDPGQGLRLIYYSQIVNDFQKGDIAEGYSVSREKKESFPLTVTSAQKNPTAFYLCASSIMQANEQFFGPGTRLTVL.